The present T cell receptor beta chain was sequenced within a study of blood T cell repertoires in COVID-19. The germline gives CDR1 SGHTA, CDR2 FQGNSA. V was clipped by 3 bases and J by 0 bases, with 9 bases between them. The CDR3 loop spans 15 amino acids. TCRdb keeps only in-frame clones here, not all; method: immunoSEQ multiplex PCR. In the table there are 350,000 to 500,000 clones, 70% to 90% of which are singletons. Participants in the exposed group had met a COVID-19 case in the 2 weeks before joining the study. The receptor comes from a woman aged 18-29 years who had been exposed to COVID-19. What was sequenced was PBMCs or T cells enriched from blood (not recorded which). The chain carries TRBV7-2 and TRBJ1-3; tentative D call: TRBD1 (5 bases). The CDR3 is CASSLTANSGNTIYF. The CDR3 nucleotides are TGTGCCAGCAGCTTGACAGCGAACTCTGGAAACACCATATATTTT.